This TCR beta chain is from a study of identical twins. Findings and limits, study-wide: Compared with models, monozygotic twins showed more out-of-frame TCR alpha sharing.

The CDR3 consists of 14 residues. The germline V gene has CDR1 SGHAT and CDR2 FQNNGV. As for this clonotype: No antigen is known for it. At one boundary the junction diverges from the germline segment, which might be a read error.

TCRdb processed the 5' RACE reads anew with MiXCR; each CDR3 protein has one entry. The sample lists a few hundred thousand distinct CDR3 sequences, less than 20% occurring once. This TCR came from a man aged 45-65 years in good health. Source material: naive T cells sorted from blood. This chain connects TRBV11-2 to TRBJ1-2, with D perhaps TRBD1 (5 bases). CDR3 in DNA: TGTGCCAGCAAGGGGACCGACGAGGCCTATGGCTACCCCTTC. Protein sequence: CASKGTDEAYGYPF. The entire variable domain, with the rest obtained from reference TRBV11-2 and TRBJ1-2, is as follows: EAGVAQSPRYKIIEKRQSVAFWCNPISGHATLYWYQQILGQGPKLLIQFQNNGVVDDSQLPKDRFSAERLKGVDSTLKIQPAKLEDSAVYLCASKGTDEAYGYPFGSGTRLTVV.